This record looks at one T cell receptor (beta chain) sequence and its context. This clone is a singleton in its sample. Its cognate antigen has yet to be identified. No much larger clone is present one base from it, and per-base qualities are unavailable. This entry comes from a study of cytomegalovirus exposure and HLA in healthy donors (TCRdb year 2017). About the investigation overall: In an earlier analysis of approximately 640 of the donors, around 300 Gb of sequence data and roughly 100 million unique TCR beta sequences from about 180 million T cells were reported. The T cell repertoires of 550 to 850 subjects were profiled by immunosequencing and related to cytomegalovirus serostatus. Among the roughly 380 genotyped donors, around 81% belonged to the genetic ancestry cluster associated with self-reported Caucasian donors. Across roughly 420 genotyped donors of the cohort, an average of 235,054 unique TCR beta nucleotide sequences per donor were sequenced, and 15% to 20% of those sequences were non-productive. Besides the first cohort of some 670 subjects, a separate validation cohort made up of 120 different subjects was used. The study aimed to test whether signatures of past pathogen exposure could be identified by cataloging public T cell receptors. To predict cytomegalovirus infection status, the study brought together high-throughput TCR immunosequencing, statistical association of individual TCRs with disease status, and machine learning. Rather than using new phenotypic data, the later analysis identified candidate immune exposures from TCR beta sequences and from how often those sequences occurred across donors. All discovery cohort repertoires had been generated using a single sequencing platform. The number of typed donors differed by locus: about 629-630 for A, B, C, DRB1 and DQB1; approximately 530 for DQA1; some 610 for DPA1; and about 450 for DPB1. To decide whether each TCR beta V gene segment behaved as functional or pseudogenic, an earlier analysis of nearly 600 of the donors relied on high-throughput TCR beta sequencing. A handful of DR-DQ haplotypes were handled as single units for association and clustering because linkage in the cohort was strong. A later analysis re-examined previously published TCR beta repertoires from just over 650 donors and added high-resolution HLA genotyping to investigate patterns of TCR occurrence. An early release that covered fewer than 750 HLA-typed donors contained around 330 gigabases of sequencing data and 85 million to 100 million unique TCR sequences. Donor age, sex, ethnicity and CMV serostatus were compiled together with the repertoire data. Class I and class II HLA loci were covered by the typing at four-digit resolution. Genome-wide SNP genotypes for about three fifths of the roughly 670 donors were used in a later genetic analysis, which treated that subset as a discovery cohort.

The library was prepared using the immunoSEQ multiplex PCR assay. A mixture of 60 forward primers for TCR Vbeta segments and 13 reverse primers for TCR Jbeta segments was used in the multiplex PCR. The CDR3 region of rearranged TCR beta genes was amplified from genomic DNA by a multiplex PCR assay. Amplified TCR beta libraries were sequenced as 87-base-pair reads on the Illumina HiSeq System. As for how the authors treated the data: A later analysis counted about 76 million unique TCR beta chains across the 550 to 750 repertoires, and some 11 million of these chains were shared by at least two donors. A nearest-neighbor algorithm error-corrected the raw reads and collapsed the reads into unique sequences, merging closely related sequences to remove PCR and sequencing errors. V, D and J gene segments were assigned by aligning CDR3 sequences to IMGT reference sequences. Each retained sequence needed at least a six-nucleotide match to both a V gene segment and a J gene segment. A rearrangement counted as productive if the CDR3 had no stop codons and remained in frame with V and J, and every other rearrangement counted as non-productive. CDR3 was defined by IMGT convention, running from the second conserved V-encoded cysteine to the conserved J-encoded phenylalanine. Sequences without an unambiguous match to a single V gene segment were excluded from the earlier analysis of almost 600 of the donors. In an earlier analysis of roughly 500 of the donors, V segments were called functional above 56.7% productive rearrangements and were called segregating when the between-donor standard deviation exceeded 5%. A statistical classification framework was built for diagnosing cytomegalovirus status from the catalog of TCR beta chain sequences. In a later analysis, TCR nucleotide sequences were compared against IMGT/GENE-DB human TR gene sequences so that V and J genes could be assigned. A later analysis assigned CDR3 sequences and most-parsimonious VDJ recombination scenarios with the TCRdist pipeline. In a later analysis, each TCR beta chain was defined by its CDR3 amino acid sequence together with its V-gene family, and reads without a unique V-gene family were excluded. A later analysis removed 500 to 600 highly shared, low-generation-probability nucleotide sequences to deal with suspected cross-contamination and a sequencing artifact. In a later analysis, a clonal expansion index was calculated for each public chain from normalized within-repertoire ranks of inferred template counts. A later analysis computed generation probabilities with a VDJ recombination model fitted to out-of-frame rearrangements, and checked the results against IGoR. Hypergeometric tests were used in a later analysis to score TCR-TCR, TCR-HLA and TCR-CMV co-occurrence, with a repertoire-size bias correction applied to the TCR pairs. In a later analysis, false discovery rates were estimated by permuting HLA or CMV assignments 20 times. A later analysis grouped co-occurring TCRs with DBSCAN, adding TCRdist sequence similarity when clustering within HLA-allele-positive subsets. Co-occurrence clustering excluded repertoires with fewer than 30,000 or more than 120,000 public chains, plus five with anomalous nucleotide sharing. Not all clones reach the TCRdb copy of this immuneACCESS table, which keeps in-frame sequences only. Checked studies attribute under half of the gap to unresolved V genes and leave the rest unexplained. The DNA was the basis for D and trimming; V, J and clone size are from that table. The sample table shows 180,000 or so clones, and 70% to 80% are seen once. Jointly, the top ten make up 2.3% of the sample.

Including the terminal cysteine and phenylalanine, the CDR3 comprises 14 residues. Only the CDR3 portion is preserved as DNA: 42 bases, with reading frame beginning at the first base. From the germline V gene, CDR1 is SGDLS and CDR2 is YYNGEE. V is clipped by 0 bases and J by 8 bases, and the sequence between their germline boundaries is 14 bases long. Points the paper makes about the study in general: A later analysis associated around 16,000 TCR beta sequences with specific HLA alleles at a false discovery rate of 0.05. Only TCR beta chains were sequenced in this cohort, and the absence of alpha or paired-chain data limited detectable features. A further reported finding was that TCR beta sequences accurately predicted the HLA-A and HLA-B alleles for most subjects in the first cohort. In a later analysis, TCR association rates were found to vary across HLA loci, with the most associated TCRs seen for DRB1 alleles and the fewest for HLA-C alleles. A later genetic analysis associated a missense DCLRE1C variant with V-gene and J-gene trimming of TCR beta chains, and an independent cohort replicated the association. A cluster of highly shared sequence variants was judged likely to be a technical artifact of the sequencing pipeline. A later genetic analysis reported fewer N-insertions in productive TCRs among donors in an Asian-associated ancestry cluster than the approximately 700-donor mean. A few of the identified cytomegalovirus-associated TCR beta chains were confirmed in vitro to be specific for cytomegalovirus antigens. Because counts were too low, 15 or so rarely observed V segments, including chromosome 9 orphons, were excluded from the earlier analysis of 587 of the donors. Most TCR sequences were seen in very few donors, while some public TCRs were found in many individuals. The study listed 164 TCR beta chains as associated with cytomegalovirus. The authors suggested that the approach could potentially be generalized to other disease states and immunological phenotypes. Presence/absence analyses assumed roughly uniform sequencing depth across donors, an assumption that may not hold. According to a later analysis, parvovirus B19, influenza, CMV and Epstein-Barr virus appeared linked to several top co-occurrence clusters. A later analysis found that most CMV-associated TCR beta chains appeared HLA-restricted, with HLA associations seemingly driven largely by CMV exposure. Some IMGT-functional V segments, including TRBV6-2 and TRBV6-3, could not be distinguished by the 87-base-pair reads and were therefore excluded. Compared with equally common non-associated chains, HLA-associated TCR beta chains in a later analysis were more clonally expanded and had lower generation probabilities. In both the original and validation cohorts, the classifier was reported to diagnose cytomegalovirus status with high specificity and sensitivity. Correlated functional status among segregating V segments might be attributable to linkage disequilibrium, but an unknown experimental factor could not be ruled out. Broadly in line with IMGT annotations, most TCR beta V segments showed up in productive rearrangements about 87% or about 30% of the time in an earlier analysis of 587 of the donors. Assigning TCR associations to individual alleles was difficult when HLA alleles, especially DR and DQ, strongly co-occurred. Immune exposure information for the cohort was limited to CMV serostatus. Because some donors lacked HLA typing at each locus, the association tests relied only on the typed subset.

In total, just over 650 healthy bone marrow donors made up the cohort. All cohort members were sampled while nominally healthy, although unrecorded immune exposures were likely present. The donor was CMV seronegative and belonged to the group of 350 to 400 seronegative cohort members. Every donor gave a peripheral blood sample, and the peripheral blood mononuclear cells from that sample were used for TCR beta sequencing. The Qiagen DNeasy Blood Extraction Kit was used to extract genomic DNA from the blood cell samples. The receptor chain draws on TRBV9 and TRBJ1-1; TRBD1 is a possible D gene, resting on 5 matching bases. Sequencing was performed on PBMCs. This receptor was taken from a woman aged 45 to 65 in good health and CMV-seronegative. In nucleotides, the sequence is TGTGCCAGCAGCGTAGTCGGGACTCCTACCGAAGCTTTCTTT. This yields the protein CASSVVGTPTEAFF.